This T cell receptor (beta chain) was obtained from a study of identical twins. MiXCR was run by TCRdb on the 5' RACE reads, yielding one entry per CDR3 protein. The sample includes 400,000 to 650,000 distinct CDR3 sequences, approximately 22% of them seen just once. Study-wide results and caveats: Conclusions rested on cross-sectional statistics rather than following the same donors.

With regard to this clonotype: Its antigen is unidentified.

In germline, CDR1 is SGHRS, CDR2 YFSETQ. Trimming cost V 0 bases and J 4 bases; bases outside gene matches: 5. The CDR3 spans 16 residues. The data were also submitted as part of a second study, on T cells expressing NK-cell markers. As that report states: Seven of the eight sequenced donors were HCMV-seropositive; one was seronegative.

The rearrangement uses TRBV5-1 and TRBJ2-5; 11 nucleotides align to TRBD2. The sample comprised CD4+ T cells sorted from blood. This TCR was sampled from a woman aged 18-29 years in good health. This CDR3 is CASSLGLAGGRETQYF. CDR3 in DNA: TGCGCCAGCAGCTTGGGATTAGCGGGAGGGCGAGAGACCCAGTACTTC.